One sample yielded the 12 T cell receptor beta chains listed below, sequenced in a study of chemoradiotherapy in HPV16-positive cancers. Assay: immunoSEQ multiplex PCR; the TCRdb copy retains only in-frame clones and omits some. This table holds around 5,000 clones, 86% found once. The sequences come from tumor tissue, collected from a patient who underwent chemoradiotherapy. Source of these receptors: a human donor with HPV-associated anogenital cancer.

CDR3 region: CASSASGGAGSGANVLTF. CDR3 sequence (DNA): TGTGCCAGCAGTGCCTCTGGGGGCGCGGGTTCTGGGGCCAACGTCCTGACTTTC. J is TRBJ2-6 and V is TRBV2, with a tentative D call TRBD1 (6 bases). The V gene lost 4 bases and the J gene lost 1 base, with 17 bases spanning the gap. There are 18 residues in the CDR3. Germline CDR1 reads SNHLY; CDR2 reads FYNNEI.

V gene TRBV28 combines with J gene TRBJ1-1; D unclear. Germline V CDR1 and CDR2: MDHEN, SYDVKM. The CDR3 spans 14 residues. Trimming stripped 3 bases from V and 1 base from J, with 9 bases between. The CDR3 sequence is CASSLGSRNTEAFF. DNA for the CDR3: TGTGCCAGCAGTTTGGGGAGTAGGAACACTGAAGCTTTCTTT.

A remark on this clone: Germline and junction disagree at one end, which may indicate a read error. This chain uses TRBV30 with TRBJ1-5; TRBD1 agrees at 12 bases. The CDR3 covers 15 residues. Germline V gives CDR1 GTSNPN, CDR2 SVGIG (reference sequence). The DNA for the CDR3 is TGTGCCTGGAGTCCTGGGACAGGGGGCAACCAGCCCCAGCATTTT. Translation gives CAWSPGTGGNQPQHF.

This clone has just a few counts. The V call is TRBV6-5, the J call TRBJ1-1; no clear D. V shed 11 bases and J shed 0 bases, with 13 bases lying between them. The CDR3 is 13 residues long. Looked up from germline, CDR1 is MNHEY and CDR2 is SVGAGI. The CDR3 sequence is CAAQPTVNTEAFF. The DNA for the CDR3 is TGTGCCGCACAACCGACGGTGAACACTGAAGCTTTCTTT.

The chain couples TRBV6-5 to TRBJ1-1; D remains ambiguous. Germline CDR1 is MNHEY and CDR2 is SVGAGI. Deletions cut 4 bases from V and 5 bases from J, with 20 bases between. The CDR3 is made up of 16 amino acids. CDR3 amino acids: CASSSPTSRGGTEAFF. The CDR3 DNA reads as TGTGCCAGCAGTTCCCCCACCTCCCGCGGTGGTACTGAAGCTTTCTTT.

The V gene is TRBV27, the J gene TRBJ1-4; TRBD1 might be the D (6 bases). This CDR3 spans 18 amino acids. Germline CDR1 and CDR2: MNHEY and SMNVEV (reference sequence). V dropped 0 bases and J dropped 0 bases, with 14 bases sitting between them. The CDR3 loop reads CASSLSRGGLATNEKLFF. The CDR3 DNA sequence: TGTGCCAGCAGTTTATCGAGGGGGGGGCTTGCAACTAATGAAAAACTGTTTTTT. The whole variable domain, filled in from reference TRBV27 and TRBJ1-4, reads EAQVTQNPRYLITVTGKKLTVTCSQNMNHEYMSWYRQDPGLGLRQIYYSMNVEVTDKGDVPEGYKVSRKEKRNFPLILESPSPNQTSLYFCASSLSRGGLATNEKLFFGSGTQLSVL.

The chain recombines TRBV15 with TRBJ1-1; 8 bases are shared with TRBD1. V shed 0 bases and J 10 bases; nucleotides not matched to a gene: 4. Looked up from germline, CDR1 is LNHNV and CDR2 is YYDKDF (reference sequence). CDR3 size: 13 residues. The DNA of the CDR3 is TGTGCCACCAGCAGAGAGAGGACAGGGCGAGCTTTCTTT. This encodes CATSRERTGRAFF.

The chain employs TRBV19 and TRBJ2-1; 7 bases line up with TRBD2. Germline trimming cut 3 bases from V and 6 bases from J; bases unmatched to any gene: 5. The CDR3 consists of 14 residues. The germline V gene has CDR1 LNHDA and CDR2 SQIVND (reference sequence). In DNA form, the CDR3 reads TGTGCCAGTAGTATGGGCAGGGAGGGCAATGAGCAGTTCTTC. It translates to CASSMGREGNEQFF.

J is TRBJ2-3 and V is TRBV5-1; D is uncertain. The germline V gene has CDR1 SGHRS and CDR2 YFSETQ. The CDR3 is 15 residues long. Trimming removed 4 bases at V and 2 bases at J, with 14 bases between. The CDR3 is CASSIPQANTDTQYF. DNA for the CDR3: TGCGCCAGCAGCATTCCCCAGGCCAACACAGATACGCAGTATTTT.

This chain connects TRBV11-3 to TRBJ2-1; weak D call: TRBD1 (5 bases). The CDR3 totals 14 residues. The germline V and J ends were trimmed by 5 bases and 4 bases, with 12 bases remaining between them. The V gene's germline CDR1 is SGHNT and CDR2 YENEEA. CDR3 sequence reads: CASSRQNLYNEQFF. CDR3 nucleotide sequence: TGTGCCAGCAGCCGACAGAACCTGTACAATGAGCAGTTCTTC.

The CDR3 bases are TGTGCGTATGGCGCAGTGAACACTGAAGCTTTCTTT. It is translated as CAYGAVNTEAFF. V gene TRBV6-1 combines with J gene TRBJ1-1; D uncertain. The CDR3 length is 12 residues. The germline V gene encodes CDR1 MNHNS and CDR2 SASEGT.

This CDR3 is CASSPNTGSYEQYF. CDR3 DNA: TGTGCCAGCAGCCCAAACACGGGTTCCTACGAGCAGTACTTC. This chain uses TRBV11-2 with TRBJ2-7, with unresolved D. Looked up from germline, CDR1 is SGHAT and CDR2 is FQNNGV. Trimming shortened V by 5 bases and J by 1 base, and 12 bases separated the two germline ends. This CDR3 contains 14 residues.